The table lists the clone carrying this T cell receptor beta chain with a few counts. Its cognate antigen is unknown. The CDR3 spans 15 residues. Germline CDR1 reads SEHNR; CDR2 reads FQNEAQ (reference sequence). Trimming took 5 bases from V and 0 from J, leaving 11 bases between them. The data derive from a study of T cells in Graves' hyperthyroidism and ophthalmopathy. Findings of the study overall: Blood also held most thyroid clonotypes expanded beyond 0.001. Model predictions of ophthalmopathy came a median approximately 6.2 months before onset.

Diagnosing involved the use of clinical symptoms, serum thyroxine and TRAb, thyroid ultrasound and orbital computed tomography. RNA transcripts gave rise to amplified TCR beta CDR3 regions. HTBI primers were employed in a first-round RT-PCR of the TCR CDR3. Using its own MiXCR run on the multiplex PCR reads, TCRdb lists one record per CDR3 protein. The data contain roughly 550,000 distinct CDR3 sequences, roughly 16% of them singletons. This TCR came from a woman in her 30s with Graves' ophthalmopathy. J is TRBJ2-1 and V is TRBV7-9; no firm D call. Source material: blood. This CDR3 reads CASSPRALSYNEQFF. CDR3 nucleotides: TGTGCCAGCAGCCCTAGGGCTCTCTCCTACAATGAGCAGTTCTTC.